This T cell receptor beta chain originates from a study of cytomegalovirus exposure and HLA in healthy donors (dated by TCRdb to about 2017). Background for the entire study: An earlier analysis of several hundred of the donors reported roughly 300 Gb of sequence data and some 120 million unique TCR beta sequences from 150 million to 200 million T cells. Besides the first cohort of under 700 subjects, a separate validation cohort made up of roughly 120 different subjects was used. On average, roughly 200,000 unique TCR beta nucleotide sequences were sequenced per donor among more than 350 genotyped donors of the cohort, with approximately 18% of those sequences being non-productive. A later genetic analysis took genome-wide SNP genotypes for about 65% of the 666 donors and used that subset as a discovery cohort. About 280 gigabases of sequencing data and around 88 million unique TCR sequences made up an early release that covered under 750 HLA-typed donors. Typing coverage varied by locus: roughly 629-630 donors for A, B, C, DRB1 and DQB1; around 560 for DQA1; about 570 for DPA1; 400 to 480 for DPB1. Using immunosequencing, the study profiled T cell repertoires from fewer than 700 subjects and related those repertoires to cytomegalovirus serostatus. Donor age, sex, ethnicity and CMV serostatus were compiled together with the repertoire data. A handful of DR-DQ haplotypes were handled as single units for association and clustering because linkage in the cohort was strong. A later analysis re-analyzed previously published TCR beta repertoires from roughly 600 donors and added high-resolution HLA genotyping to study TCR occurrence patterns. All discovery cohort repertoires had been generated on a single sequencing platform. To predict cytomegalovirus infection status, the study brought together high-throughput TCR immunosequencing, statistical association of individual TCRs with disease status, and machine learning. In an earlier analysis of roughly 580 of the donors, high-throughput TCR beta sequencing was used to judge whether each TCR beta V gene segment behaved as functional or pseudogenic. HLA typing covered class I and class II loci at four-digit resolution. Of the 300 to 450 genotyped donors, 65% to 90% were placed in the genetic ancestry cluster associated with self-reported Caucasian donors. The study was designed to test whether signatures of past pathogen exposure could be identified by cataloging public T cell receptors. Rather than drawing on any new phenotypic data, the later analysis identified candidate immune exposures from TCR beta sequences and the way those sequences occurred across donors.

Libraries came from the immunoSEQ multiplex PCR assay. For the multiplex PCR, a mixture combining 60 forward primers for TCR Vbeta segments and 13 reverse primers for TCR Jbeta segments was used. The CDR3 region of rearranged TCR beta genes was amplified from genomic DNA by a multiplex PCR assay. The Illumina HiSeq System was used to sequence the amplified TCR beta libraries as 87-base-pair reads. Per the source publication's procedure: Across the 670 or so repertoires, a later analysis counted around 80 million unique TCR beta chains, some 11 million of which were shared by at least two donors. Raw reads were error-corrected and collapsed into unique sequences with a nearest-neighbor algorithm that merged closely related sequences to remove PCR and sequencing errors. V, D and J gene segments were assigned by aligning CDR3 sequences to IMGT reference sequences. For a sequence to be retained, a match of at least six nucleotides to both a V gene segment and a J gene segment was required. A rearrangement was called productive if the CDR3 had no stop codons and remained in frame with V and J, and every other rearrangement was called non-productive. CDR3 was defined according to IMGT convention as the region running from the second conserved V-encoded cysteine to the conserved J-encoded phenylalanine. In an earlier analysis of 550 to 650 of the donors, sequences lacking an unambiguous match to a single V gene segment were excluded. In an earlier analysis of around 600 of the donors, V segments were called functional above 56.7% productive rearrangements and were called segregating when the between-donor standard deviation exceeded 5%. A statistical classification framework was built for diagnosing cytomegalovirus status from the catalog of TCR beta chain sequences. In a later analysis, V and J genes were assigned by comparing TCR nucleotide sequences against IMGT/GENE-DB human TR gene sequences. In a later analysis, CDR3 sequences and most-parsimonious VDJ recombination scenarios were assigned using the TCRdist pipeline. In a later analysis, each TCR beta chain was defined by its CDR3 amino acid sequence together with its V-gene family, and reads without a unique V-gene family were excluded. As a way to deal with suspected cross-contamination and a sequencing artifact, a later analysis dropped 592 nucleotide sequences that were highly shared and had low generation probability. A later analysis calculated a clonal expansion index for each public chain from normalized within-repertoire ranks of inferred template counts. Generation probabilities in a later analysis came from a VDJ recombination model fitted to out-of-frame rearrangements, and those results were checked against IGoR. In a later analysis, hypergeometric tests were used to score TCR-TCR, TCR-HLA and TCR-CMV co-occurrence, with a repertoire-size bias correction applied to TCR pairs. False discovery rates were estimated in a later analysis by permuting HLA or CMV assignments 20 times. In a later analysis, co-occurring TCRs were grouped using DBSCAN, and TCRdist sequence similarity was added for clustering within HLA-allele-positive subsets. Repertoires with fewer than 30,000 or more than 120,000 public chains, plus five repertoires with anomalous nucleotide sharing, were excluded from co-occurrence clustering. TCRdb stores this immuneACCESS table with in-frame sequences only. Part of the clones is absent; in the studies checked, under half of the shortfall reflects unresolved V genes, and no reason is known for the rest. V and J calls and clone size follow that table, whereas D and trimming were derived from the DNA. This sample gives just over 60,000 clones in total; around 87% of them show up just once. The ten largest clones capture about 1.5% of the sample.

Concerning this clone itself: Which antigen it targets is not known. Base qualities are not recorded, but no much larger clone differs from it by a single base.

Taken from the germline V gene (reference sequence), the CDR1 and CDR2 loops are GTSNPN and SVGIG. The germline ends are 7 bases apart after V is trimmed by 2 bases and J by 5 bases. The cysteine opens and the phenylalanine closes a CDR3 of 11 amino acids. Here the CDR3 DNA is all that survives: 33 bases in frame from base 1. In total, approximately 700 healthy bone marrow donors made up the cohort. All cohort members were sampled while nominally healthy, although unrecorded immune exposures were likely present. The donor tested CMV seronegative, placing the donor among the 350 or so seronegative members of the cohort. A peripheral blood sample was provided by each donor, and peripheral blood mononuclear cells were used for TCR beta sequencing. The Qiagen DNeasy Blood Extraction Kit was used to extract genomic DNA from the blood cell samples. What the authors observed across the whole study: A group of highly shared sequence variants was considered likely to be a technical artifact of the sequencing pipeline. The cohort was sequenced for TCR beta chains only, and without alpha or paired-chain data the features that could be detected were limited. Strong co-occurrence of HLA alleles, especially DR and DQ, made assigning TCR associations to individual alleles difficult. Three of the identified cytomegalovirus-associated TCR beta chains were confirmed in vitro to be specific for cytomegalovirus antigens. According to the authors, the approach could potentially be generalized to other disease states and immunological phenotypes. Cytomegalovirus status was reported to be diagnosed by the classifier with high specificity and sensitivity in both the original and validation cohorts. According to a later analysis, most CMV-associated TCR beta chains appeared to be HLA-restricted, and the HLA associations seemed to be driven largely by CMV exposure. In a later genetic analysis, fewer N-insertions in productive TCRs were reported among donors in an Asian-associated ancestry cluster than the roughly 700-donor mean. Over 15 rarely observed V segments, including chromosome 9 orphons, were excluded from the earlier analysis of a few hundred of the donors because counts were too low. In a later analysis, around 17,000 TCR beta sequences were associated with specific HLA alleles at a false discovery rate of 0.05. Because HLA typing was unavailable for some donors at each locus, only the typed subset was used in association tests. The presence/absence analyses assumed that sequencing depth was roughly uniform across donors, and that assumption may not be true. V-gene and J-gene trimming of TCR beta chains was associated with a missense DCLRE1C variant in a later genetic analysis, and the association was replicated in an independent cohort. Immune exposure information for the cohort was limited to CMV serostatus. A further reported finding was that TCR beta sequences accurately predicted the HLA-A and HLA-B alleles for most subjects in the first cohort. Most TCR sequences were observed very rarely across donors, whereas some public TCRs were present in many individuals. Linkage disequilibrium might explain the correlated functional status among segregating V segments, but an unknown experimental factor could not be excluded. Compared with equally common non-associated chains, HLA-associated TCR beta chains in a later analysis were more clonally expanded and had lower generation probabilities. A later analysis reported that several top co-occurrence clusters appeared linked to parvovirus B19, influenza, CMV and Epstein-Barr virus. In a later analysis, the rate of TCR association differed among HLA loci, with DRB1 alleles having the most associated TCRs and HLA-C alleles having the fewest. The study gave a list of around 170 TCR beta chains associated with cytomegalovirus. Because the 87-base-pair reads could not distinguish some IMGT-functional V segments, including TRBV6-2 and TRBV6-3, those segments were excluded. In an earlier analysis of 587 of the donors, most TCR beta V segments appeared in productive rearrangements about 90% or about 30% of the time, broadly matching IMGT annotations.

Sequenced input: PBMCs. The chain is encoded by TRBV30 joined to TRBJ2-7; the D gene is perhaps TRBD2, from 5 matching bases. This TCR was sampled from a young man in good health and CMV-seronegative. CDR3 reads: CAWSTRDEQYF. The base sequence is TGTGCCTGGAGTACTAGAGACGAGCAGTACTTC.